The 14 T cell receptor beta chains reported below all come from one sample, sequenced in a study of T-cell memory formation after mild COVID-19. One entry per CDR3 protein, called by TCRdb with MiXCR from the 5' RACE reads. Of about 360,000 distinct CDR3 sequences in the sample, about 15% are singletons; the top ten hold around 22%. The sample taken for sequencing was PBMCs or a T cell subset sorted from them (not recorded which). The receptors originated from a man between 18 and 35 years old who had mild COVID-19 (a few samples of this study predate the infection). Cell type and time point are not known.

The J gene is TRBJ2-2, the V gene TRBV4-1; TRBD2 agrees at 9 bases. CDR1 and CDR2 from the germline V gene are MGHRA and YSYEKL. The junction had 11 bases not matched to a gene; V was cut back by 3 bases and J by 6 bases. The CDR3 totals 17 residues. The CDR3 nucleotides are TGCGCCAGCAGCCATAGGATGGCGGGGGGGCAGTCCGGGGAGCTGTTTTTT. It translates to CASSHRMAGGQSGELFF.

This clonotype was seen at least ten times. The chain carries TRBV7-9 and TRBJ2-7; either TRBD1 or TRBD2 may fit D (5 bases each). The CDR3 contains 15 residues. The V end lost 1 base, the J end lost 2 bases, and 12 bases lay between the germline ends. Germline V lookup: CDR1 SEHNR, CDR2 FQNEAQ (reference sequence). The CDR3 loop reads CASSLEVGGTYEQYF. CDR3 nucleotide sequence: TGTGCCAGCAGCTTAGAGGTTGGGGGAACCTACGAGCAGTACTTC.

The table lists this clonotype with a few counts. V and J are TRBV5-1 and TRBJ2-1, with D perhaps being TRBD1 or TRBD2 (5 bases each). V was trimmed by 2 bases and J by 3 bases, leaving 12 bases between them. The CDR3 sequence is 15 residues long. The germline V gene has CDR1 SGHRS and CDR2 YFSETQ. CDR3 sequence reads: CASSFRDAYYNEQFF. The CDR3 nucleotides are TGCGCCAGCAGCTTCCGGGACGCCTACTACAATGAGCAGTTCTTC. The whole variable domain, filled in from reference TRBV5-1 and TRBJ2-1, reads KAGVTQTPRYLIKTRGQQVTLSCSPISGHRSVSWYQQTPGQGLQFLFEYFSETQRNKGNFPGRFSGRQFSNSRSEMNVSTLELGDSALYLCASSFRDAYYNEQFFGPGTRLTVL.

This clonotype occurred a few times. The rearrangement uses TRBV4-1 and TRBJ2-1; TRBD1 matches 7 bases. The V gene end was trimmed by 1 base and the J gene end by 7 bases; junction bases not matched to a gene: 7. Germline V gene data show CDR1 as MGHRA and CDR2 as YSYEKL. This CDR3 contains 15 residues. In DNA form, the CDR3 reads TGCGCCAGCAGCCAAGGGCAGGGGGTAGGAAATGAGCAGTTCTTC. Its translation is CASSQGQGVGNEQFF.

The chain has TRBV10-3 and TRBJ2-4; no definite D call. The CDR3 has 17 amino acids. CDR1 and CDR2 (germline): ENHRY, SYGVKD. V was pared by 3 bases and J by 1 base, with 16 bases between. The CDR3: CAISEAPGGGAKNIQYF. CDR3 DNA sequence: TGTGCCATCAGTGAAGCACCCGGCGGTGGGGCCAAAAACATTCAGTACTTC.

The rearrangement uses TRBV20-1 and TRBJ1-1; D perhaps matches TRBD1 (6 bases). Germline lookup yields CDR1 DFQATT and CDR2 SNEGSKA (reference sequence). V shed 6 bases and J shed 3 bases, with 20 bases lying between them. The CDR3 runs 15 residues. CDR3 coding DNA: TGCAGTGCCCGTGGGGGCGGGGCGGGGGACACTGAAGCTTTCTTT. Its translation: CSARGGGAGDTEAFF.

This clonotype has only one observation. The V and J genes are TRBV20-1 and TRBJ2-7; no clear D. CDR1 is DFQATT and CDR2 is SNEGSKA in the germline V gene (reference sequence). The germline V and J ends were trimmed by 6 bases and 1 base, with 4 bases remaining between them. The CDR3 is made up of 10 amino acids. Written as DNA, the CDR3 is TGCAGTGCGGGATCCTACGAGCAGTACTTC. It yields the protein CSAGSYEQYF.

This clonotype was detected a few times. The chain recombines TRBV14 with TRBJ2-1; 10 bases fit TRBD2. The V segment lost 6 bases and the J segment 7 bases; nucleotides outside the gene matches: 3. Germline CDR1 and CDR2: SGHDN and FVKESK. This CDR3 has 13 residues. In DNA form, the CDR3 reads TGTGCCAGCAGACTAGCGGGACAGAATGAGCAGTTCTTC. It specifies CASRLAGQNEQFF.

The rearrangement links TRBV7-2 to TRBJ2-4, with TRBD1 matching over 7 bases. Trimming took 5 bases from V and 0 from J; bases not matched to a gene: 7. The V gene's germline CDR1 is SGHTA and CDR2 FQGNSA. The CDR3 runs 16 residues. The CDR3 region has the DNA TGTGCCAGCAGCCCAGGGGGTACCCTAGCCAAAAACATTCAGTACTTC. This translates into CASSPGGTLAKNIQYF.

This clonotype was detected a few times. The chain joins TRBV20-1 to TRBJ1-1, with no clear D. Germline V CDR1 and CDR2: DFQATT, SNEGSKA (reference sequence). This CDR3 is 14 amino acids long. V lost 7 bases to trimming and J lost 1 base, with 16 bases between them. As DNA, the CDR3 is TGCAGTGTACCGAGAGGCGCAGCGAACACTGAAGCTTTCTTT. This encodes CSVPRGAANTEAFF.

In this sample, this clonotype turned up a few times. The CDR3 DNA reads as TGTGCCAGCAGCCCCCCTGGGTATTCGAACACTGAAGCTTTCTTT. Translation: CASSPPGYSNTEAFF. V usage is TRBV11-2 and J usage is TRBJ1-1; D is unresolved. Germline assignment: CDR1 SGHAT and CDR2 FQNNGV. V lost 5 bases and J lost 1, with 14 bases in between. The CDR3 extends over 15 amino acids.

This clonotype showed up just a few times. The chain joins TRBV29-1 to TRBJ2-7; perhaps TRBD1 as D (5 bases). Germline V CDR1 and CDR2: SQVTM, ANQGSEA. V lost 4 bases to trimming and J lost 7 bases, with 17 bases between them. The CDR3 runs to 13 residues. The CDR3 sequence: CSVGQGPTLEQYF. CDR3 in DNA: TGCAGCGTTGGCCAGGGCCCGACTCTTGAGCAGTACTTC.

This clonotype has a handful of counts. V is TRBV24-1 and J is TRBJ1-1; no firm D call. The V gene lost 1 base and the J gene lost 7 bases, with 6 bases spanning the gap. This CDR3 region has 12 residues. Germline V gene data show CDR1 as KGHDR and CDR2 as SFDVKD. The CDR3 sequence is CATSDFAGEAFF. CDR3 bases: TGTGCCACCAGTGATTTCGCGGGTGAAGCTTTCTTT.

This clonotype was seen many times. The rearrangement uses TRBV21-1 and TRBJ2-3; the table gives TRBD1 as D, unverified against the DNA. TRBV21-1 is a documented pseudogene. This CDR3 comprises 16 residues. The DNA of the CDR3 is TGTGCCAGCAGCGACCGAGGGACAGGGGGTCCAGATACGCAGTATTTT. Translating it yields CASSDRGTGGPDTQYF.